These 11 T cell receptor beta chains were all obtained from the same sample, sequenced in a study of T cells after yellow fever vaccination. Using its own MiXCR run on the 5' RACE reads, TCRdb lists one record per CDR3 protein. The sample has around 300,000 distinct CDR3 sequences, 10% to 15% seen once; the top ten hold 0.45% to 0.65%. Sequencing used CD4+ T cells sorted from PBMCs, obtained 45 days after the yellow fever booster vaccination. All receptors derive from a man under 40 who received the YFV17D yellow fever vaccine.

This clonotype was counted between two and nine times. This chain connects TRBV6-2 or TRBV6-3 to TRBJ2-7, with D unresolved. CDR3 size: 14 residues. With 2 bases removed from V and 4 bases from J, the gap between germline ends came to 12 bases. Germline V lookup: CDR1 MNHEY, CDR2 SVGEGT. The chain's CDR3 is CASSYNPDVYEQYF. CDR3 sequence (DNA): TGTGCCAGCAGTTACAACCCGGATGTATACGAGCAGTACTTC.

This chain connects TRBV7-2 to TRBJ2-1; 10 bases align to TRBD2. Germline CDR1 reads SGHTA; CDR2 reads FQGNSA. J lost 1 base, V lost 5 bases, and 11 bases had no gene match. This CDR3 is built from 18 residues. The CDR3, as DNA: TGTGCCAGCAGCATTAGCCCCTCTAGCGGGAGATCCTACAATGAGCAGTTCTTC. Its translation is CASSISPSSGRSYNEQFF.

This clonotype turned up a few times. The chain uses TRBV2 and TRBJ2-7; D is possibly TRBD1 or TRBD2 (5 bases each). Trimming left V 5 bases short and J 4 bases short, with 9 bases between. Per the germline V gene, CDR1 is SNHLY and CDR2 is FYNNEI. CDR3 length: 12 residues. CDR3 amino acids: CASSFEGYEQYF. CDR3 in DNA: TGTGCCAGCAGTTTCGAGGGGTACGAGCAGTACTTC.

This clonotype was found a few times. The chain couples TRBV7-2 to TRBJ2-3; possibly TRBD2 for D (5 bases). Trimming took 4 bases from V and 1 from J, leaving 12 bases between them. This CDR3 has 15 residues. Germline V gene data show CDR1 as SGHTA and CDR2 as FQGNSA. CDR3 region: CASSSWRGRTDTQYF. In DNA form, the CDR3 reads TGTGCCAGCAGCTCCTGGAGAGGGCGCACAGATACGCAGTATTTT. Supplemented by reference TRBV7-2 and TRBJ2-3, the full variable domain reads GAGVSQSPSNKVTEKGKDVELRCDPISGHTALYWYRQSLGQGLEFLIYFQGNSAPDKSGLPSDRFSAERTGGSVSTLTIQRTQQEDSAVYLCASSSWRGRTDTQYFGPGTRLTVL.

This clonotype has a handful of counts. The chain combines TRBV5-1 with TRBJ2-3, with D unresolved. V shed 0 bases and J shed 1 base, with 6 bases lying between them. CDR1 SGHRS and CDR2 YFSETQ come from the germline V gene. CDR3 length: 14 residues. The CDR3 sequence: CASSLAAGTDTQYF. In DNA form, the CDR3 reads TGCGCCAGCAGCTTGGCCGCAGGCACAGATACGCAGTATTTT. Combining the CDR3 with reference TRBV5-1 and TRBJ2-3 gives the whole variable domain KAGVTQTPRYLIKTRGQQVTLSCSPISGHRSVSWYQQTPGQGLQFLFEYFSETQRNKGNFPGRFSGRQFSNSRSEMNVSTLELGDSALYLCASSLAAGTDTQYFGPGTRLTVL.

This clonotype was found a few times. The J gene is TRBJ2-2, the V gene TRBV10-1; D unresolved. The germline CDR1 and CDR2 sequences are WNHNN and SYGVQD (reference sequence). The V end lost 10 bases, the J end lost 6 bases, and 3 bases lay between the germline ends. CDR3 length: 9 residues. This CDR3 reads CANSGELFF. The CDR3 DNA is TGCGCCAACTCCGGGGAGCTGTTTTTT.

The chain has TRBV29-1 and TRBJ2-7; TRBD1 matches 10 bases. This CDR3 contains 13 residues. Germline-derived CDR1 and CDR2 are SQVTM and ANQGSEA. V shed 7 bases and J 3 bases; nucleotides not matched to a gene: 6. CDR3 region: CSATRTGGYEQYF. CDR3 sequence (DNA): TGCAGCGCCACCCGGACAGGGGGCTACGAGCAGTACTTC.

CDR3 loop: CASHNTVNYGYTF. CDR3 nucleotides: TGTGCCAGCCATAATACAGTGAACTATGGCTACACCTTC. V is TRBV6-2 or TRBV6-3 and J is TRBJ1-2; D remains ambiguous. The CDR3 has 13 residues. Trimming removed 8 bases at V and 2 bases at J, with 12 bases between. Germline V gene sequence: CDR1 MNHEY, CDR2 SVGEGT.

The rearrangement uses TRBV7-2 and TRBJ2-7; TRBD1 aligns across 10 bases. CDR1 is SGHTA, CDR2 FQGNSA, per germline. V was pared by 5 bases and J by 1 base, with 5 bases of the junction left unmatched. The CDR3 is 15 residues long. CDR3 amino acids: CASSARDRGSYEQYF. CDR3 sequence (DNA): TGTGCCAGCAGCGCCCGGGACAGGGGATCCTACGAGCAGTACTTC.

This clonotype was found many times. The genes are TRBV7-2 and TRBJ2-2; TRBD2 agrees at 7 bases. V lost 2 bases to trimming and J lost 5 bases; unmatched junction nucleotides: 8. Germline-derived CDR1 and CDR2 are SGHTA and FQGNSA. The CDR3 is 16 residues long. CDR3 sequence (DNA): TGTGCCAGCAGCTTACACGGGGGGTGGGGGACCGGGGAGCTGTTTTTT. Translating it yields CASSLHGGWGTGELFF.

There are many counts of this clonotype. J is TRBJ2-1 and V is TRBV12-3 or TRBV12-4; D gene uncertain. Trimming took off 1 base at V and 11 bases at J, with 9 bases between the two ends. The CDR3 totals 12 residues. The CDR3 here is CASSLGRVKQFF. For the CDR3, the DNA is TGTGCCAGCAGTTTAGGTAGGGTGAAGCAGTTCTTC.